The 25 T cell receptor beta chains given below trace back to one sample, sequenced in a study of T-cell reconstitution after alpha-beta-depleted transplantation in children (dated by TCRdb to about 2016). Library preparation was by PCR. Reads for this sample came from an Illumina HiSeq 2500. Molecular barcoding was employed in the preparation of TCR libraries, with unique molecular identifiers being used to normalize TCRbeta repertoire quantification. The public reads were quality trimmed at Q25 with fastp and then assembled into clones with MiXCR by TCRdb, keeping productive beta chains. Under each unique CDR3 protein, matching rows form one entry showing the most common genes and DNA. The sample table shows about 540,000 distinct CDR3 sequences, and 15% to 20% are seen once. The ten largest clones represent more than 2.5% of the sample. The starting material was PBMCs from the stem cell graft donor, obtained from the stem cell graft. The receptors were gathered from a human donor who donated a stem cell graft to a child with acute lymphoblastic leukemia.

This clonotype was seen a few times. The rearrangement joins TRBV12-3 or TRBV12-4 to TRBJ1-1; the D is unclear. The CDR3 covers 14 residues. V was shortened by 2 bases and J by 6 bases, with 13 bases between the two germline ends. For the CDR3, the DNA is TGTGCCAGCAGTTTAATGGGCACGGTCCCTGAAGCTTTCTTT. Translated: CASSLMGTVPEAFF.

The CDR3 here is CASREGGRPQETQYF. CDR3 coding DNA: TGTGCCAGCAGGGAGGGGGGCAGGCCCCAAGAGACCCAGTACTTC. The chain is built from TRBV6-1 and TRBJ2-5; D may be TRBD1 or TRBD2 (6 bases each). CDR3 size: 15 residues. Germline V lookup: CDR1 MNHNS, CDR2 SASEGT. Between the trimmed V and J ends, which lost 6 bases and 1 base, there was a span of 15 bases.

The DNA for the CDR3 is TGTGCCAGCAGCCTAGGCGGGAGCTCAAACATTCAGTACTTC. This translates into CASSLGGSSNIQYF. V is TRBV9 and J is TRBJ2-4; 7 bases are a match to TRBD2. Germline V gene data show CDR1 as SGDLS and CDR2 as YYNGEE. V trimming: 4 bases; J trimming: 6 bases; junction bases outside the gene matches: 7. This CDR3 region has 14 residues.

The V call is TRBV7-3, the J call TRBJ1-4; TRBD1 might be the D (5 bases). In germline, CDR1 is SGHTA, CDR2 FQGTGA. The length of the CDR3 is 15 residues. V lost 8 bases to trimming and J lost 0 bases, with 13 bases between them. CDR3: CASRLGASTNEKLFF. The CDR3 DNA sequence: TGTGCCAGCCGCCTTGGGGCATCAACTAATGAAAAACTGTTTTTT.

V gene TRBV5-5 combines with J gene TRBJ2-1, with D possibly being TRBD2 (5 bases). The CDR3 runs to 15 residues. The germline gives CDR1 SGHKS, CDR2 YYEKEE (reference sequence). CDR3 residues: CVSQEGTGSYNEQFF. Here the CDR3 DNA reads TGTGTCTCCCAAGAGGGCACGGGCTCCTACAATGAGCAGTTCTTC.

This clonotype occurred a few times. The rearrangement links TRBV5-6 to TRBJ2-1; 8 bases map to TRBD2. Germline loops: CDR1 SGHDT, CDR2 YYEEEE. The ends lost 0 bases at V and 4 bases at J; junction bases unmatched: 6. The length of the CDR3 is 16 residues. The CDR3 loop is CASSLGAGLAYNEQFF. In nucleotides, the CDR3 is TGTGCCAGCAGCTTGGGAGCAGGACTAGCTTACAATGAGCAGTTCTTC.

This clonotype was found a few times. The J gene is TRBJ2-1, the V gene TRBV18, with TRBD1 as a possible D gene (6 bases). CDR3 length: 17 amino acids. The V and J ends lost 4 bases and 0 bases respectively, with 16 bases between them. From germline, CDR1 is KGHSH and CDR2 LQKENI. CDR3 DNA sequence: TGTGCCAGCTCACGGATTTTAGGGGGTGCCTCCTACAATGAGCAGTTCTTC. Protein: CASSRILGGASYNEQFF.

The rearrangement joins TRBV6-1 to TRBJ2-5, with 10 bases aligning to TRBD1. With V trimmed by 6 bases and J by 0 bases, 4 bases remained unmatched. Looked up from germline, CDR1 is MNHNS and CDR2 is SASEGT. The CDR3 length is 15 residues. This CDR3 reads CASRRQGAYQETQYF. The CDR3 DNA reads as TGTGCCAGCAGGAGACAGGGGGCGTACCAAGAGACCCAGTACTTC.

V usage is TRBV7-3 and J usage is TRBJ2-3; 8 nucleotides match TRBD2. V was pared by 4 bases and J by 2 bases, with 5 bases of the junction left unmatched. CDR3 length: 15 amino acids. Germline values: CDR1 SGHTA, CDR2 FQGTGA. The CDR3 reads CASSSLAGITDTQYF. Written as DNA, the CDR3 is TGTGCCAGCAGCTCTCTAGCGGGTATCACAGATACGCAGTATTTT.

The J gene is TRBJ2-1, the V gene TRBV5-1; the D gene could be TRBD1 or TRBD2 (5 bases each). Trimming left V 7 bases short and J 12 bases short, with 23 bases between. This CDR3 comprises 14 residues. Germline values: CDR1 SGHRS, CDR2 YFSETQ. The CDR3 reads CASAVDPPGAGQFF. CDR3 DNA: TGCGCCAGCGCAGTGGACCCTCCCGGGGCCGGGCAGTTCTTC.

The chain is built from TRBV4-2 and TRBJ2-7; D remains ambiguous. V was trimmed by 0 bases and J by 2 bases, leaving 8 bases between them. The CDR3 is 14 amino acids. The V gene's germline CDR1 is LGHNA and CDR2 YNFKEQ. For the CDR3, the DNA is TGTGCCAGCAGCCAAGAAAGTGGTGCCTACGAGCAGTACTTC. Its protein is CASSQESGAYEQYF.

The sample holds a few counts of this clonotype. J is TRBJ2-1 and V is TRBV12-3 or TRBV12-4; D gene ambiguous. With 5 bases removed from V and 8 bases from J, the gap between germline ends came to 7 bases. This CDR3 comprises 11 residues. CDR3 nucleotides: TGTGCCAGCAGTGCAATCTATGAGCAGTTCTTC. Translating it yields CASSAIYEQFF.

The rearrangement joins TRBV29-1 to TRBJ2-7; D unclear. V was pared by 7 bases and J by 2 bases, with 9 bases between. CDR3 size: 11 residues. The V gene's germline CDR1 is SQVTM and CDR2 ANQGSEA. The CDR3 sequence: CSATTPYEQYF. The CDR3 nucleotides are TGCAGCGCCACCACCCCCTACGAGCAGTACTTC.

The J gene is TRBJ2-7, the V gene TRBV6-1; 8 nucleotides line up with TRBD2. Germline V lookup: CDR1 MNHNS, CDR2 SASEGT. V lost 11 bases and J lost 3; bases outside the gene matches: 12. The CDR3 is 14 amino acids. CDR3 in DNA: TGTGCCTCGGGGGCGGGAGGAGGGCACTACGAGCAGTACTTC. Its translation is CASGAGGGHYEQYF.

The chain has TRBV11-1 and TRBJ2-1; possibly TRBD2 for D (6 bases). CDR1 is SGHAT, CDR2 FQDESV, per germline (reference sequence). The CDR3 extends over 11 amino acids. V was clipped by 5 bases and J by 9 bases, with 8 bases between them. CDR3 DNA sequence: TGTGCCAGCAGCCCGCGGGGTGAGCAGTTCTTC. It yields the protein CASSPRGEQFF.

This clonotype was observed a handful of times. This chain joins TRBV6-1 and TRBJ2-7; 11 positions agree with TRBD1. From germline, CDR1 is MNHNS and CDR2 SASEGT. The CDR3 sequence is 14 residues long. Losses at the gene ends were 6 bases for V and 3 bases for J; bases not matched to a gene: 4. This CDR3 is CASRRDRGDYEQYF. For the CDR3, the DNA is TGTGCCAGCAGAAGGGACAGGGGGGACTACGAGCAGTACTTC.

The CDR3 DNA reads as TGTGCCAGCTCACTAGATATTGGAGATACGCAGTATTTT. Protein: CASSLDIGDTQYF. V gene TRBV18 combines with J gene TRBJ2-3; the D is unclear. CDR1 KGHSH and CDR2 LQKENI come from the germline V gene. V was shortened by 4 bases and J by 5 bases, with 10 bases between the two germline ends. This CDR3 spans 13 amino acids. The variable domain in full, with the rest retrieved from reference TRBV18 and TRBJ2-3, is NAGVMQNPRHLVRRRGQEARLRCSPMKGHSHVYWYRQLPEEGLKFMVYLQKENIIDESGMPKERFSAEFPKEGPSILRIQQVVRGDSAAYFCASSLDIGDTQYFGPGTRLTVL.

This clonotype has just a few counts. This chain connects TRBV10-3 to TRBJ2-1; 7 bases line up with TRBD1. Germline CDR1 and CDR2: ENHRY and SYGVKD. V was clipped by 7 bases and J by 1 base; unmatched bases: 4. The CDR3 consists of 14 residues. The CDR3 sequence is CAIKRGQSYNEQFF. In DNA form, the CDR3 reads TGTGCCATCAAAAGGGGACAGTCCTACAATGAGCAGTTCTTC.

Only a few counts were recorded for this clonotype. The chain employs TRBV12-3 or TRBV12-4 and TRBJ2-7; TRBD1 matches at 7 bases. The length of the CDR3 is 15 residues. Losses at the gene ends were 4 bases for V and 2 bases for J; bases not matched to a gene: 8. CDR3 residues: CASSSAYGTAYEQYF. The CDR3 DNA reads TGTGCCAGCAGTTCCGCCTATGGGACAGCCTACGAGCAGTACTTC.

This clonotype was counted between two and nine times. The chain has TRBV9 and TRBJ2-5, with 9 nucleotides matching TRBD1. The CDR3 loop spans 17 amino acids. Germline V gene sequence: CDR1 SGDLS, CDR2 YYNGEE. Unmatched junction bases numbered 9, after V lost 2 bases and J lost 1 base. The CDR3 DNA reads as TGTGCCAGCAGCGTGGGCGTGAACAGGGGGCGCCAAGAGACCCAGTACTTC. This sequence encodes CASSVGVNRGRQETQYF.

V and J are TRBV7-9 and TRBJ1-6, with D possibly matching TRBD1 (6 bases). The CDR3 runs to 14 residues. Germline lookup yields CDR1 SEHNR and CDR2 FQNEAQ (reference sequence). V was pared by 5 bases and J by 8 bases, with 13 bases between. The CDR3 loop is CASSPSRGDSPLHF. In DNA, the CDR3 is TGTGCCAGCAGCCCGTCCAGGGGCGATTCACCCCTCCACTTT.

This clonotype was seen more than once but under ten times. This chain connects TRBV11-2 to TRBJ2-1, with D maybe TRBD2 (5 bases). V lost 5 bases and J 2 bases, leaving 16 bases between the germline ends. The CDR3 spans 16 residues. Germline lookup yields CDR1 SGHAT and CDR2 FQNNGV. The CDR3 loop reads CASSPFGGPTYNEQFF. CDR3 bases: TGTGCCAGCAGCCCCTTCGGCGGGCCTACCTACAATGAGCAGTTCTTC.

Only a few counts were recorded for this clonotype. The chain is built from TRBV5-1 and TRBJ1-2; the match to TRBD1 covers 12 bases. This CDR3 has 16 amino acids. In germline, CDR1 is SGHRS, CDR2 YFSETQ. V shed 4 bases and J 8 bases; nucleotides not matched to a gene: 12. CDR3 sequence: CASSPGTGGRLLGYTF. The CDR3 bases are TGCGCCAGCAGCCCGGGGACAGGGGGCCGCCTCCTCGGCTACACCTTC.

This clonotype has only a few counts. CDR3 loop: CATSDRTGDHGDTQYF. For the CDR3, the DNA is TGTGCCACCAGTGATCGGACAGGGGACCACGGGGATACGCAGTATTTT. V usage is TRBV24-1 and J usage is TRBJ2-3, with TRBD1 identical over 9 bases. The CDR3 spans 16 residues. Trimming took 3 bases from V and 6 from J; bases not matched to a gene: 9. Germline V gene lookup returns CDR1 KGHDR and CDR2 SFDVKD.

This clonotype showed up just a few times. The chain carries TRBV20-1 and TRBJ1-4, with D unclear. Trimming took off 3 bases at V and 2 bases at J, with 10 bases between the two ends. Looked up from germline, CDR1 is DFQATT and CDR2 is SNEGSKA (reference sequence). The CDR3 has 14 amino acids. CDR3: CSASPRGTNEKLFF. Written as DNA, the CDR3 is TGCAGTGCTAGCCCGCGCGGTACTAATGAAAAACTGTTTTTT.